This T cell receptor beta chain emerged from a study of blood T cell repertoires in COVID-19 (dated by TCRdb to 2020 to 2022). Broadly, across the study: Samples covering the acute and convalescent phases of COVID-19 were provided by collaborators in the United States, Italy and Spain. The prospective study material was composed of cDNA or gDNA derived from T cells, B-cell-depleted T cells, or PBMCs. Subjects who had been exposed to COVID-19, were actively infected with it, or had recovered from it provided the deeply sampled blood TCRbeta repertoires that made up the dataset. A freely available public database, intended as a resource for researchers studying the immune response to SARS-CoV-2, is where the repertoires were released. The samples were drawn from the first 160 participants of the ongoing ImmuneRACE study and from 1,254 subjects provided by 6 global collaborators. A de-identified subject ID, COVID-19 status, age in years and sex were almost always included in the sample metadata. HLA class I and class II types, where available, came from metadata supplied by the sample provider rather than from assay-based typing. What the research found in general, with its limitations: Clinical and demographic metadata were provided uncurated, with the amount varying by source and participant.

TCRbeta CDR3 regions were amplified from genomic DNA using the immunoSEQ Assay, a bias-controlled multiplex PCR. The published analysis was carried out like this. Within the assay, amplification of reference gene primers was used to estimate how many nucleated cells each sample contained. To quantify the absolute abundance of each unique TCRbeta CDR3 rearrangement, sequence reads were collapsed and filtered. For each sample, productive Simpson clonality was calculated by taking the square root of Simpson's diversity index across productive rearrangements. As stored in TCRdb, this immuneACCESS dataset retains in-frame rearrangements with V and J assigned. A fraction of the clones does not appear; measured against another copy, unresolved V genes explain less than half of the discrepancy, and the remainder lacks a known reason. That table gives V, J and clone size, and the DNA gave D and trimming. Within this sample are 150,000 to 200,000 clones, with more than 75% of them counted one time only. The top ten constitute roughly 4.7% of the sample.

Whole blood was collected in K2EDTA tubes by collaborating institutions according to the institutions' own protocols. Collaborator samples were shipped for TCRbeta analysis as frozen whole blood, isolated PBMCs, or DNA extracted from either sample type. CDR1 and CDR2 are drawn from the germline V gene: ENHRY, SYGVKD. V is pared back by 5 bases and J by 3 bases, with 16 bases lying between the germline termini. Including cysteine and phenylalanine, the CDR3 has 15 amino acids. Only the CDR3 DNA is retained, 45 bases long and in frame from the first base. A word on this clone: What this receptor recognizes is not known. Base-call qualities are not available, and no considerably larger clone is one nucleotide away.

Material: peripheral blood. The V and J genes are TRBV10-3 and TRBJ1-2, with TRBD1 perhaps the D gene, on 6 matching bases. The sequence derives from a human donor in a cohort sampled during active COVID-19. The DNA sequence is TGTGCCATCAGTAAAACAGGGTCCCAAGACTATGGCTACACCTTC. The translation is CAISKTGSQDYGYTF.